The rows below give T cell receptor beta chains drawn from one sample of a study of cytomegalovirus exposure and HLA in healthy donors. Profiled with immunoSEQ multiplex PCR; TCRdb holds only in-frame clones, not every one. Found here are 90,000 to 150,000 clones, about three quarters of them singletons; the top ten hold less than 4%. Source material: PBMCs. The receptors were gathered from a woman aged 30 to 39 in good health and CMV-seropositive. Each CDR3 is given with its conserved first and last residue. The D gene is left open where the match is weak. Rows give clone size only sometimes, using once, few, many, or a class for an expanded clone.

V gene: TRBV6-6; J gene: TRBJ2-5; CDR3 length: 14; D gene: NA; clone size: NA; CDR3 DNA: TGTGCCAGCAGTTACCGTGAGGCCCAAGAGACCCAGTACTTC; CDR3 protein: CASSYREAQETQYF
V gene: TRBV11-1; J gene: TRBJ2-4; CDR3 length: 14; D gene: NA; clone size: NA; CDR3 DNA: TGTGCCAGCAGCTCCAGGGTAGCCAAAAACATTCAGTACTTC; CDR3 protein: CASSSRVAKNIQYF
V gene: TRBV7-2; J gene: TRBJ1-2; CDR3 length: 11; D gene: NA; clone size: NA; CDR3 DNA: TGTGCCAGCAGCGCAGGGTGGGGCTACACCTTC; CDR3 protein: CASSAGWGYTF
V gene: TRBV7-9; J gene: TRBJ1-4; CDR3 length: 15; D gene: TRBD1; clone size: NA; CDR3 DNA: TGTGCCAGCAGCCTCCACAGGGGTACTAATGAAAAACTGTTTTTT; CDR3 protein: CASSLHRGTNEKLFF
V gene: TRBV4-2; J gene: TRBJ2-7; CDR3 length: 15; D gene: TRBD1; clone size: few; CDR3 DNA: TGTGCCAGCAGCCAACAGACAGGGGGTGGGTACGAGCAGTACTTC; CDR3 protein: CASSQQTGGGYEQYF
V gene: TRBV30; J gene: TRBJ1-2; CDR3 length: 13; D gene: NA; clone size: few; CDR3 DNA: TGTGCCTGGAGAACAGGGAGAAACTATGGCTACACCTTC; CDR3 protein: CAWRTGRNYGYTF
V gene: TRBV7-2; J gene: TRBJ2-3; CDR3 length: 15; D gene: TRBD2; clone size: NA; CDR3 DNA: TGTGCCAGCAGCACGACTAGCGGGGGCGCAGATACGCAGTATTTT; CDR3 protein: CASSTTSGGADTQYF
V gene: TRBV6-5; J gene: TRBJ2-5; CDR3 length: 13; D gene: NA; clone size: NA; CDR3 DNA: TGTGCCAGCAGTTATTCACGGGGTGGGACCCAGTACTTC; CDR3 protein: CASSYSRGGTQYF
V gene: TRBV5-1; J gene: TRBJ1-2; CDR3 length: 14; D gene: NA; clone size: NA; CDR3 DNA: TGCGCCAGCAGCCCCCGGACAGATACCTATGGCTACACCTTC; CDR3 protein: CASSPRTDTYGYTF
V gene: TRBV4-1; J gene: TRBJ2-2; CDR3 length: 16; D gene: NA; clone size: NA; CDR3 DNA: TGCGCCAGCAGCCAAGAGGGGCGGTTGGACACCGGGGAGCTGTTTTTT; CDR3 protein: CASSQEGRLDTGELFF
V gene: TRBV6-5; J gene: TRBJ1-5; CDR3 length: 14; D gene: NA; clone size: few; CDR3 DNA: TGTGCCAGCAGCCAAAGACACAGCAATCAGCCCCAGCATTTT; CDR3 protein: CASSQRHSNQPQHF
V gene: TRBV9; J gene: TRBJ2-4; CDR3 length: 16; D gene: TRBD2; clone size: NA; CDR3 DNA: TGTGCCAGCAGCGTAGCCAACAACCGGGAGGGAAACATTCAGTACTTC; CDR3 protein: CASSVANNREGNIQYF
V gene: TRBV5-4; J gene: TRBJ2-3; CDR3 length: 15; D gene: TRBD2; clone size: NA; CDR3 DNA: TGTGCCAGCAGCCGCCCTAGCGGGGGGTCAGATACGCAGTATTTT; CDR3 protein: CASSRPSGGSDTQYF
V gene: TRBV5-1; J gene: TRBJ1-2; CDR3 length: 14; D gene: NA; clone size: NA; CDR3 DNA: TGCGCCAGCAGCTTATCGGACTTAAACTATGGCTACACCTTC; CDR3 protein: CASSLSDLNYGYTF
V gene: TRBV5-1; J gene: TRBJ2-7; CDR3 length: 14; D gene: NA; clone size: NA; CDR3 DNA: TGCGCCAGCAGCACGACAGCTCAGGGCTACGAGCAGTACTTC; CDR3 protein: CASSTTAQGYEQYF
V gene: TRBV28; J gene: TRBJ2-3; CDR3 length: 15; D gene: TRBD2; clone size: NA; CDR3 DNA: TGTGCCAGCAGGGGACTAGCGGGAAGCACAGATACGCAGTATTTT; CDR3 protein: CASRGLAGSTDTQYF
V gene: TRBV15; J gene: TRBJ1-2; CDR3 length: 16; D gene: NA; clone size: NA; CDR3 DNA: TGTGCCACCAGCAGAGATCCCCTCCGGGGGGCGAGTGGCTACACCTTC; CDR3 protein: CATSRDPLRGASGYTF
V gene: TRBV19; J gene: TRBJ1-6; CDR3 length: 16; D gene: TRBD1; clone size: NA; CDR3 DNA: TGTGCCAGTAGGGACAGGGGGAAGGCCTATAATTCACCCCTCCACTTT; CDR3 protein: CASRDRGKAYNSPLHF
V gene: TRBV15; J gene: TRBJ1-1; CDR3 length: 13; D gene: NA; clone size: NA; CDR3 DNA: TGTGCCACCAGCAGGCAGATGAACACTGAAGCTTTCTTT; CDR3 protein: CATSRQMNTEAFF
V gene: TRBV4-1; J gene: TRBJ2-7; CDR3 length: 15; D gene: TRBD1; clone size: NA; CDR3 DNA: TGCGCCAGCAGCCAAACCGGGACAGGGTTCTACGAGCAGTACTTC; CDR3 protein: CASSQTGTGFYEQYF
V gene: TRBV7-3; J gene: TRBJ2-3; CDR3 length: 14; D gene: NA; clone size: NA; CDR3 DNA: TGTGCCAGCAGCTTAACTGTAGACACAGATACGCAGTATTTT; CDR3 protein: CASSLTVDTDTQYF
V gene: TRBV9; J gene: TRBJ1-1; CDR3 length: 13; D gene: NA; clone size: NA; CDR3 DNA: TGTGCCAGCAGCGTAGGTGGCAGCACTGAAGCTTTCTTT; CDR3 protein: CASSVGGSTEAFF
V gene: TRBV13; J gene: TRBJ2-5; CDR3 length: 17; D gene: NA; clone size: few; CDR3 DNA: TGTGCCAGCAGCTCTAGGAGGGGCCGCACGAAGGGGGAGACCCAGTACTTC; CDR3 protein: CASSSRRGRTKGETQYF
V gene: TRBV28; J gene: TRBJ1-1; CDR3 length: 17; D gene: NA; clone size: NA; CDR3 DNA: TGTGCCAGCAGTACCAGACCGGGGGGGATAATGAACACTGAAGCTTTCTTT; CDR3 protein: CASSTRPGGIMNTEAFF
V gene: TRBV7-8; J gene: TRBJ2-2; CDR3 length: 13; D gene: NA; clone size: NA; CDR3 DNA: TGTGCCAGCAGGCCAGGGATCACCGGGGAGCTGTTTTTT; CDR3 protein: CASRPGITGELFF
V gene: TRBV13; J gene: TRBJ1-3; CDR3 length: 15; D gene: NA; clone size: NA; CDR3 DNA: TGTGCCAGCACCGAAGGGGGGGGAGAAGGAAACACCATATATTTT; CDR3 protein: CASTEGGGEGNTIYF
V gene: TRBV27; J gene: TRBJ1-5; CDR3 length: 14; D gene: NA; clone size: once; CDR3 DNA: TGTGCCAGCAGTCCTTTTTCTAGCAATCAGCCCCAGCATTTT; CDR3 protein: CASSPFSSNQPQHF
V gene: TRBV9; J gene: TRBJ1-2; CDR3 length: 15; D gene: TRBD1; clone size: NA; CDR3 DNA: TGTGCCAGCACCCGTCCCGGGACAGGGGGTAATGGCTACACCTTC; CDR3 protein: CASTRPGTGGNGYTF
V gene: TRBV2; J gene: TRBJ1-2; CDR3 length: 12; D gene: NA; clone size: NA; CDR3 DNA: TGTGCCAGGATGACAGAGAACTATGGCTACACCTTC; CDR3 protein: CARMTENYGYTF
V gene: TRBV5-1; J gene: TRBJ2-3; CDR3 length: 15; D gene: NA; clone size: NA; CDR3 DNA: TGCGCCAGCAGCTTGGGTCAGGGGAGCACAGATACGCAGTATTTT; CDR3 protein: CASSLGQGSTDTQYF
V gene: TRBV7-6; J gene: TRBJ1-4; CDR3 length: 15; D gene: NA; clone size: NA; CDR3 DNA: TGTGCCAGCAGCTTAGGAAGCGGAGATTATGAAAAACTGTTTTTT; CDR3 protein: CASSLGSGDYEKLFF
V gene: TRBV5-4; J gene: TRBJ2-7; CDR3 length: 16; D gene: TRBD2; clone size: NA; CDR3 DNA: TGTGCCAGCAGCCGGGGTGGCGGGGGGGCTTCCTACGAGCAGTACTTC; CDR3 protein: CASSRGGGGASYEQYF
V gene: TRBV4-3; J gene: TRBJ1-6; CDR3 length: 13; D gene: TRBD1; clone size: NA; CDR3 DNA: TGCGCCAGCAGCCTCGGACAGGGGTCACCCCTCCACTTT; CDR3 protein: CASSLGQGSPLHF
V gene: TRBV4-3; J gene: TRBJ1-1; CDR3 length: 15; D gene: NA; clone size: NA; CDR3 DNA: TGCGCCAGCAGCCAAGATACAGCAATGAACACTGAAGCTTTCTTT; CDR3 protein: CASSQDTAMNTEAFF
V gene: TRBV19; J gene: TRBJ1-5; CDR3 length: 17; D gene: NA; clone size: NA; CDR3 DNA: TGTGCCAGTAGTATCGGGGGGGCGGGCTGGTTCAATCAGCCCCAGCATTTT; CDR3 protein: CASSIGGAGWFNQPQHF
V gene: TRBV21-1; J gene: TRBJ2-5; CDR3 length: 17; D gene: NA; clone size: few; CDR3 DNA: TGTGCCAGCAGCAAAGGGACTAGCGGGGTGTTCCAAGAGACCCAGTACTTC; CDR3 protein: CASSKGTSGVFQETQYF
V gene: TRBV28; J gene: TRBJ2-3; CDR3 length: 13; D gene: NA; clone size: NA; CDR3 DNA: TGTGCCACCTCCGGGGGGCCTGAAGATACGCAGTATTTT; CDR3 protein: CATSGGPEDTQYF
V gene: TRBV19; J gene: TRBJ2-1; CDR3 length: 14; D gene: NA; clone size: NA; CDR3 DNA: TGTGCCAGTAGCCACGGGATTCCCAACAATGAGCAGTTCTTC; CDR3 protein: CASSHGIPNNEQFF
V gene: TRBV10-3; J gene: TRBJ2-5; CDR3 length: 14; D gene: NA; clone size: NA; CDR3 DNA: TGTGCCATCAGTTCGCTAGGCCCACAAGAGACCCAGTACTTC; CDR3 protein: CAISSLGPQETQYF
V gene: TRBV14; J gene: TRBJ1-3; CDR3 length: 16; D gene: NA; clone size: NA; CDR3 DNA: TGTGCCAGCAGCGCACAGGGATGGGGAATGGGAAACACCATATATTTT; CDR3 protein: CASSAQGWGMGNTIYF
V gene: TRBV5-4; J gene: TRBJ1-1; CDR3 length: 13; D gene: TRBD1; clone size: NA; CDR3 DNA: TGTGCCAGCAGCGGACAGGGGGCTACTGAAGCTTTCTTT; CDR3 protein: CASSGQGATEAFF
V gene: TRBV9; J gene: TRBJ2-3; CDR3 length: 15; D gene: TRBD2; clone size: NA; CDR3 DNA: TGTGCCAGCAGCGGCCTTCTAGCGGACACAGATACGCAGTATTTT; CDR3 protein: CASSGLLADTDTQYF
V gene: TRBV10-3; J gene: TRBJ2-1; CDR3 length: 14; D gene: TRBD2; clone size: NA; CDR3 DNA: TGTGCCATCAGTGAGCGGGGGGGCCGCGGTGAGCAGTTCTTC; CDR3 protein: CAISERGGRGEQFF
V gene: TRBV30; J gene: TRBJ2-2; CDR3 length: 16; D gene: TRBD2; clone size: NA; CDR3 DNA: TGTGCCTGGAGTGTTCTCCCCGCGGGAGTAGGCGGGGAGCTGTTTTTT; CDR3 protein: CAWSVLPAGVGGELFF
V gene: TRBV5-8; J gene: TRBJ2-5; CDR3 length: 13; D gene: NA; clone size: few; CDR3 DNA: TGTGCCAGCAGCTTGCCCCCCGGGGAGACCCAGTACTTC; CDR3 protein: CASSLPPGETQYF
V gene: TRBV6-5; J gene: TRBJ1-5; CDR3 length: 14; D gene: NA; clone size: NA; CDR3 DNA: TGTGCCAGCAGTTTGGTGCGGGCGGGGCAGCCCCAGCATTTT; CDR3 protein: CASSLVRAGQPQHF
V gene: TRBV5-1; J gene: TRBJ2-3; CDR3 length: 14; D gene: NA; clone size: NA; CDR3 DNA: TGCGCCAGCAGCATTGGACAGAACACAGATACGCAGTATTTT; CDR3 protein: CASSIGQNTDTQYF
V gene: TRBV10-3; J gene: TRBJ1-6; CDR3 length: 14; D gene: TRBD1; clone size: few; CDR3 DNA: TGTGCCATCAGCGACAGGGCGGAGAATTCACCCCTCCACTTT; CDR3 protein: CAISDRAENSPLHF
V gene: TRBV13; J gene: TRBJ2-7; CDR3 length: 15; D gene: TRBD2; clone size: NA; CDR3 DNA: TGTGCCAGCAGCTTAGTTTCTAGCGGGGGGTACGAGCAGTACTTC; CDR3 protein: CASSLVSSGGYEQYF
V gene: TRBV4-3; J gene: TRBJ1-2; CDR3 length: 16; D gene: NA; clone size: NA; CDR3 DNA: TGCGCCAGCAGCCAAGAGAGGGGGAGGGGAGGTGATGGCTACACCTTC; CDR3 protein: CASSQERGRGGDGYTF
V gene: TRBV4-1; J gene: TRBJ2-7; CDR3 length: 14; D gene: NA; clone size: NA; CDR3 DNA: TGCGCCAGCAGCCAAGATTCCCAGACCTACGAGCAGTACTTC; CDR3 protein: CASSQDSQTYEQYF
V gene: TRBV6-1; J gene: TRBJ2-7; CDR3 length: 13; D gene: TRBD2; clone size: NA; CDR3 DNA: TGTGCCAGCAATCTAGCGGGGTCTCTCGAGCAGTACTTC; CDR3 protein: CASNLAGSLEQYF
V gene: TRBV5-1; J gene: TRBJ2-1; CDR3 length: 15; D gene: TRBD1; clone size: NA; CDR3 DNA: TGCGCCAGCAGCCTTCTGGTCGGGACAGACAATGAGCAGTTCTTC; CDR3 protein: CASSLLVGTDNEQFF
V gene: TRBV11-2; J gene: TRBJ2-2; CDR3 length: 15; D gene: TRBD2; clone size: few; CDR3 DNA: TGTGCCAGCAGCTTAGATGGGGGGGACACCGGGGAGCTGTTTTTT; CDR3 protein: CASSLDGGDTGELFF
V gene: TRBV6-6; J gene: TRBJ1-2; CDR3 length: 14; D gene: NA; clone size: few; CDR3 DNA: TGTGCCAGCAGACCCCCGGAGGGGAGCTATGGCTACACCTTC; CDR3 protein: CASRPPEGSYGYTF
V gene: TRBV15; J gene: TRBJ1-2; CDR3 length: 16; D gene: TRBD1; clone size: NA; CDR3 DNA: TGTGCCACCAGCAGAACTGGTGGAGGGACAGGGAGGGGCTACACCTTC; CDR3 protein: CATSRTGGGTGRGYTF
V gene: TRBV4-1; J gene: TRBJ2-3; CDR3 length: 17; D gene: TRBD1; clone size: NA; CDR3 DNA: TGCGCCAGCAGCCCCGGCCCGCAGGGACAGGACACAGATACGCAGTATTTT; CDR3 protein: CASSPGPQGQDTDTQYF
V gene: TRBV7-9; J gene: TRBJ2-5; CDR3 length: 19; D gene: NA; clone size: few; CDR3 DNA: TGTGCCAGCAGCTTAGACGGCCCATTGGGGGCAGGATATCAAGAGACCCAGTACTTC; CDR3 protein: CASSLDGPLGAGYQETQYF
V gene: TRBV4-3; J gene: TRBJ1-2; CDR3 length: 15; D gene: NA; clone size: NA; CDR3 DNA: TGCGCCAGCAGCCAAGATAGAAACAGGGTGGGCGGCTACACCTTC; CDR3 protein: CASSQDRNRVGGYTF
V gene: TRBV12-5; J gene: TRBJ2-1; CDR3 length: 16; D gene: TRBD2; clone size: NA; CDR3 DNA: TGTGCTAGTGGTTTGAGACTAGCGGGGGGAATGAATGAGCAGTTCTTC; CDR3 protein: CASGLRLAGGMNEQFF